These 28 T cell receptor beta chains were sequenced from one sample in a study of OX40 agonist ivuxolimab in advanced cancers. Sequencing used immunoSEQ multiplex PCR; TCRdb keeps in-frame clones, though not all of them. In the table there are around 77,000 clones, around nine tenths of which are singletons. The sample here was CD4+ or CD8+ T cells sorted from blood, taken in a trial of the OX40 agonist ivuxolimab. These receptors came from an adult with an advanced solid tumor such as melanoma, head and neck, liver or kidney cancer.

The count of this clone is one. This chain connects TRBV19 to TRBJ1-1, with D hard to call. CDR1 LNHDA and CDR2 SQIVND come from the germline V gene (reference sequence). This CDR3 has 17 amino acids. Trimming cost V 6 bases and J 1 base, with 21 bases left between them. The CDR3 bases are TGTGCCAGTAGCCTCTCCACCGGGCTAATATGGAACACTGAAGCTTTCTTT. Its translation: CASSLSTGLIWNTEAFF.

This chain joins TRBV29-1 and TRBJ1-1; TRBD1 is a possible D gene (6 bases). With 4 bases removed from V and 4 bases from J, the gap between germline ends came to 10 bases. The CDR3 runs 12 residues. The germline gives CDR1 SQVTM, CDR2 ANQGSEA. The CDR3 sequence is CSVGHRVTEAFF. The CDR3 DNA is TGCAGCGTTGGCCACAGGGTCACTGAAGCTTTCTTT.

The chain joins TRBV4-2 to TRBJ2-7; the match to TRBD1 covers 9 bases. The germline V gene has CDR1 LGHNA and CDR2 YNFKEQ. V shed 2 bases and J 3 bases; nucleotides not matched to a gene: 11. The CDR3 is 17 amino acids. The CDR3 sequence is CASSQLAGTGIDYEQYF. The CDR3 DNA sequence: TGTGCCAGCAGCCAATTAGCCGGGACAGGGATCGACTACGAGCAGTACTTC.

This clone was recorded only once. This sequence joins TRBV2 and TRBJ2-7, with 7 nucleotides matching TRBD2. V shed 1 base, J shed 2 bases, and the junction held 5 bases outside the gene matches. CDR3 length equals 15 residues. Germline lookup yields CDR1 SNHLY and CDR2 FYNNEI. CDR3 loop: CASSEGGGTTYEQYF. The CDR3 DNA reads TGTGCCAGCAGTGAAGGGGGGGGTACCACCTACGAGCAGTACTTC.

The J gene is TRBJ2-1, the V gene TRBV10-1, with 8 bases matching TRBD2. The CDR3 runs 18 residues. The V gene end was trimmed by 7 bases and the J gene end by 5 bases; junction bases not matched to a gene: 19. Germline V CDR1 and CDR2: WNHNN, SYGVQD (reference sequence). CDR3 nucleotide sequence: TGCGCCAGCACTAGGTTCCGGCCTAGCGGGCGCCTCCACAATGAGCAGTTCTTC. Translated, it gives CASTRFRPSGRLHNEQFF.

The CDR3 bases are TGTGCCAGCAGCGTATGGTCTTCGAGCGCAGATACGCAGTATTTT. Encoded protein: CASSVWSSSADTQYF. The rearrangement joins TRBV9 to TRBJ2-3; D unclear. Germline CDR1 SGDLS, CDR2 YYNGEE. V shed 1 base and J shed 4 bases, with 13 bases lying between them. CDR3 length: 15 amino acids.

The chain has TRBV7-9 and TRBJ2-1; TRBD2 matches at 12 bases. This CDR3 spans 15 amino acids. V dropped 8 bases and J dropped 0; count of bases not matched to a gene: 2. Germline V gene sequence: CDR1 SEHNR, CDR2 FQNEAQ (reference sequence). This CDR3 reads CASETSGSSYNEQFF. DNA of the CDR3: TGTGCCAGCGAGACTAGCGGGAGCTCCTACAATGAGCAGTTCTTC.

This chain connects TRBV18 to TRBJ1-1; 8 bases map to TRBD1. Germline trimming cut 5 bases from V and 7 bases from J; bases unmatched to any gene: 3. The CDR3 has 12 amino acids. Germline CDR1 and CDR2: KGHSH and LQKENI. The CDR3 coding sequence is TGTGCCAGCTCAGGACAGGGAGGTGAAGCTTTCTTT. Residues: CASSGQGGEAFF.

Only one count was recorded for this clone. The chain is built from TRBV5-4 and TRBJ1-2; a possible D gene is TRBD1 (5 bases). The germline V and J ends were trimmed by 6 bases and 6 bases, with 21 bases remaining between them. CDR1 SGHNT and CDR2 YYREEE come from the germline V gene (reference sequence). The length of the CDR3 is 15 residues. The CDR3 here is CASISMGGVVDGYTF. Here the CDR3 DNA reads TGTGCCAGCATCTCGATGGGGGGTGTTGTCGATGGCTACACCTTC.

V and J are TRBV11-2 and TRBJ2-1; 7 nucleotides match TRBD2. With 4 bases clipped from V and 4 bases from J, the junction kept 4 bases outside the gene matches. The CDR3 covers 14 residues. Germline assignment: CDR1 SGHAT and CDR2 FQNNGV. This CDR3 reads CASSSGGFYNEQFF. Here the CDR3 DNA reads TGTGCCAGCAGCTCGGGGGGATTTTACAATGAGCAGTTCTTC.

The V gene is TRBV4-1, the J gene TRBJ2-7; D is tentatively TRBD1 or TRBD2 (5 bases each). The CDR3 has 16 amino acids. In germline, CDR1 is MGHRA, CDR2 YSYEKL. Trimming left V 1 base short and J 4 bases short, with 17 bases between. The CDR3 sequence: CASSQGIMGVQYEQYF. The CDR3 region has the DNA TGCGCCAGCAGCCAAGGGATAATGGGGGTTCAGTACGAGCAGTACTTC.

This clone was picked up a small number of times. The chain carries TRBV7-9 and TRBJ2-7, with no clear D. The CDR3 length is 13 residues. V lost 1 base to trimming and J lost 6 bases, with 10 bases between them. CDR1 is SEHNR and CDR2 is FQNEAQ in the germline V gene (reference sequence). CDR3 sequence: CASSLGLRSEQYF. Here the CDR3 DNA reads TGTGCCAGCAGCTTAGGCTTGAGGTCCGAGCAGTACTTC.

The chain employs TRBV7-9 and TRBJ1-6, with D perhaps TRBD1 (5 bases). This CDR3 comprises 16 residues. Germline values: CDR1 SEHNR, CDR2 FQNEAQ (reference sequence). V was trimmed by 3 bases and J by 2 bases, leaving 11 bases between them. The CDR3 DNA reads TGTGCCAGCAGCTTTCCCCGGGGACCCTATAATTCACCCCTCCACTTT. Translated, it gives CASSFPRGPYNSPLHF. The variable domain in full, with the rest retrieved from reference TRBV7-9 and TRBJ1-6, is DTGVSQNPRHKITKRGQNVTFRCDPISEHNRLYWYRQTLGQGPEFLTYFQNEAQLEKSRLLSDRFSAERPKGSFSTLEIQRTEQGDSAMYLCASSFPRGPYNSPLHFGNGTRLTVT.

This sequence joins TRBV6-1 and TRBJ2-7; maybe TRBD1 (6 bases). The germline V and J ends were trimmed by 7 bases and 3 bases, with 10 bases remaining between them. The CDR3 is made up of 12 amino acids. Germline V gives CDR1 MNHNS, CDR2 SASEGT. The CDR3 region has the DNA TGTGCCAGCAACCAAGGGGGCTACGAGCAGTACTTC. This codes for CASNQGGYEQYF.

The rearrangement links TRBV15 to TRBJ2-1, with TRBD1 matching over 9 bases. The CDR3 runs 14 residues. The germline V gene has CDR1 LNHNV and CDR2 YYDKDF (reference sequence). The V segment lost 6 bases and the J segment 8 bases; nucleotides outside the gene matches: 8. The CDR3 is CATRTGTGIDEQFF. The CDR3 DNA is TGTGCCACCAGGACCGGGACAGGGATCGATGAGCAGTTCTTC.

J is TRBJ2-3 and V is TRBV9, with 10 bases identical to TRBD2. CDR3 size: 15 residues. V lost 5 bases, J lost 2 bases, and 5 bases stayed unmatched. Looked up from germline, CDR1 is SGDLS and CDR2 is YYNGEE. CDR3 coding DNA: TGTGCCAGCAGTCGGGGACTAGCGTCCACAGATACGCAGTATTTT. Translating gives CASSRGLASTDTQYF.

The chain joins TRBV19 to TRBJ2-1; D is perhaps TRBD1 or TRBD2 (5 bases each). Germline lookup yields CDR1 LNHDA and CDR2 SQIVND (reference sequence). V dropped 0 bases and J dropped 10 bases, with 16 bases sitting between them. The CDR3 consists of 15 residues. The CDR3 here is CASSIDRILGEEQFF. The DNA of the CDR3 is TGTGCCAGTAGTATAGACAGGATCCTGGGGGAGGAGCAGTTCTTC.

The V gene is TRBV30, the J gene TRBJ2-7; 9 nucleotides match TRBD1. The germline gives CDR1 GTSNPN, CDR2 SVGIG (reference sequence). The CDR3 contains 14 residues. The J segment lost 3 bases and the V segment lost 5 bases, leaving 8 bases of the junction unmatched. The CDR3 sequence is CAWDPGTGYYEQYF. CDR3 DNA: TGTGCCTGGGATCCCGGGACAGGGTACTACGAGCAGTACTTC. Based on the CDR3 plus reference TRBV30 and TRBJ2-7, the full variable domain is SQTIHQWPATLVQPVGSPLSLECTVEGTSNPNLYWYRQAAGRGLQLLFYSVGIGQISSEVPQNLSASRPQDRQFILSSKKLLLSDSGFYLCAWDPGTGYYEQYFGPGTRLTVT.

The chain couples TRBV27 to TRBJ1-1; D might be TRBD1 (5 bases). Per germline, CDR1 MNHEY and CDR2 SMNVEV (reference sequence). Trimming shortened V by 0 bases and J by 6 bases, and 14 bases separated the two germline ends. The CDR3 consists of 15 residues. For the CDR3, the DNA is TGTGCCAGCAGTTTATCGGGGGGTTGGAGTGCTGAAGCTTTCTTT. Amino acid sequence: CASSLSGGWSAEAFF.

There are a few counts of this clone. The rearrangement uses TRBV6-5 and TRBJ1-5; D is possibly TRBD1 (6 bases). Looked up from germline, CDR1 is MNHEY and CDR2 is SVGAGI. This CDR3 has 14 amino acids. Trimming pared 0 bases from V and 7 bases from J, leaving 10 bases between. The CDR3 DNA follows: TGTGCCAGCAGTTACTCTGGTGGGGGCCAGCCCCAGCATTTT. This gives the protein CASSYSGGGQPQHF.

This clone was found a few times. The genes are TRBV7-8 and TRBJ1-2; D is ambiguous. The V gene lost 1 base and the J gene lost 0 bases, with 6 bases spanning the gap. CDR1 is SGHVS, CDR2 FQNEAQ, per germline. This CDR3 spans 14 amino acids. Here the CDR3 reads CASSLGSANYGYTF. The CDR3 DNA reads TGTGCCAGCAGCTTAGGGTCGGCTAACTATGGCTACACCTTC.

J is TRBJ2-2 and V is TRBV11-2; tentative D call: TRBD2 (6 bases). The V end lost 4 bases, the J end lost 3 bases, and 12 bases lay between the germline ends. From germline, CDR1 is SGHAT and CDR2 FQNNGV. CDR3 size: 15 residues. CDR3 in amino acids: CASSSEGRHTGELFF. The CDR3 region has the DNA TGTGCCAGCAGCTCGGAGGGGCGGCACACCGGGGAGCTGTTTTTT.

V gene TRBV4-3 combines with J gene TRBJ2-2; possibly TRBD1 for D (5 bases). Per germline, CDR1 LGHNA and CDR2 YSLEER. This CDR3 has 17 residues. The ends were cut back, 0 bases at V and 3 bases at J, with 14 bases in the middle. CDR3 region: CASSQDWAGMHTGELFF. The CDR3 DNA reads TGCGCCAGCAGCCAAGATTGGGCAGGGATGCACACCGGGGAGCTGTTTTTT.

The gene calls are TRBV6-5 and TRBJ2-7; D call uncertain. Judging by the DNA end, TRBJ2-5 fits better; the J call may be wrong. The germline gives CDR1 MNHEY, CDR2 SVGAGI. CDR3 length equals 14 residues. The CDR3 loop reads CASSSTGEQETQYF. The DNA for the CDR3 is TGTGCCAGCAGTTCCACTGGCGAGCAAGAGACCCAGTACTTC.

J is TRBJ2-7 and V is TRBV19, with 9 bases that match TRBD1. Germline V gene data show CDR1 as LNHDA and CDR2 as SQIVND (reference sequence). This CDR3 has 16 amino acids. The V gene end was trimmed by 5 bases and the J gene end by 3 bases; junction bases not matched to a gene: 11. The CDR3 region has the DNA TGTGCCAGTAGTCCGGGGACAGGGTCTTATTTCTACGAGCAGTACTTC. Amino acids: CASSPGTGSYFYEQYF.

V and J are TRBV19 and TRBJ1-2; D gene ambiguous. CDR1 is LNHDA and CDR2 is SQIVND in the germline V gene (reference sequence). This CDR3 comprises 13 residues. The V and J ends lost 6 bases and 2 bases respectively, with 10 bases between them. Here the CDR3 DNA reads TGTGCCAGTAGCCCGGGAATAAACTATGGCTACACCTTC. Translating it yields CASSPGINYGYTF.

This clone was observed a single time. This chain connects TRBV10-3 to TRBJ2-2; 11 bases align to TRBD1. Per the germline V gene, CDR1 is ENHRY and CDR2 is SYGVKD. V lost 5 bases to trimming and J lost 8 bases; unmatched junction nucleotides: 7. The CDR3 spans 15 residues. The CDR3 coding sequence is TGTGCCATCAGTACGGACAGGGGGCTCGGTGGGGAGCTGTTTTTT. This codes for CAISTDRGLGGELFF.

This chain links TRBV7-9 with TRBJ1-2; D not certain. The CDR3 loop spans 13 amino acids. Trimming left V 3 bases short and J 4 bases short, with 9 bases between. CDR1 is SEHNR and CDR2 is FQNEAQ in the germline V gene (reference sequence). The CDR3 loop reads CASSFDGTYGYTF. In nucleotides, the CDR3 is TGTGCCAGCAGCTTCGACGGTACCTATGGCTACACCTTC.